These 3 T cell receptor beta chains originate from one sample sequenced in a study of shared clonotypes between healthy human individuals. Positive CCR7 selection of CD45RO-negative cells yielded the naive CD8 cells, and terminally differentiated effector memory CD45RA+ cells were excluded. Libraries were prepared by immunoSEQ multiplex PCR; TCRdb keeps only in-frame clonotypes and omits some of them. The sample records under 2,000,000 clones, roughly 94% being singletons. The sequenced sample consisted of naive CD8+ T cells sorted from blood. Receptors originate from a man younger than 35 in good health.

This chain connects TRBV12-5 to TRBJ1-6; 7 bases match TRBD1. With 8 bases clipped from V and 9 bases from J, the junction kept 7 bases outside the gene matches. This CDR3 is 13 amino acids long. The germline gives CDR1 LGHNT, CDR2 FRNRAP. CDR3 region: CASSQGGGSPLHF. CDR3 in DNA: TGTGCTAGTTCCCAGGGGGGTGGTTCACCCCTCCACTTT.

Concerning this clone: The identical CDR3 is also encoded by other nucleotide sequences in the sample. J is TRBJ1-2 and V is TRBV4-1, with a possible D match to TRBD1 (5 bases). The germline V and J ends were trimmed by 0 bases and 8 bases, with 7 bases remaining between them. The CDR3 length is 12 residues. Germline CDR1 is MGHRA and CDR2 is YSYEKL. Here the CDR3 DNA reads TGCGCCAGCAGCCAAGACGGGGACGGCTACACCTTC. It codes for CASSQDGDGYTF.

CDR3 nucleotide sequence: TGTGCCAGCAGCTCTCTAGCGGGGGACTACAATGAGCAGTTCTTC. Residues: CASSSLAGDYNEQFF. This chain connects TRBV5-6 to TRBJ2-1; the match to TRBD2 covers 10 bases. This CDR3 is built from 15 residues. Germline CDR1 is SGHDT and CDR2 is YYEEEE. The trim removed 3 bases at V and 3 bases at J, leaving 3 bases unmatched.